A single sample gave rise to the 5 T cell receptor beta chains below, sequenced in a study of memory CD4+ T cells and cytomegalovirus serostatus (dated by TCRdb to about 2019). Receptor libraries were prepared by the immunoSEQ multiplex PCR assay. Not all clones reach the TCRdb copy of this immuneACCESS table, which keeps in-frame sequences only. Checked studies attribute under half of the gap to unresolved V genes and leave the rest unexplained. Recorded for this sample are 75,000 to 90,000 clones; less than 90% of them occurred a single time. The top ten clones comprise less than 0.85% of the sample. Single viable CD3+CD4+CD8-CD45RO+ cells were sorted as memory CD4+ T cells on a FACSAria II. The sequenced material came from memory CD4+ T cells from blood. These receptors were obtained from an adult in good health and CMV-seronegative.

The chain couples TRBV28 to TRBJ1-3; the D gene is possibly TRBD1 (6 bases). V lost 2 bases and J 1 base, leaving 12 bases between the germline ends. The length of the CDR3 is 16 residues. Germline CDR1 reads MDHEN; CDR2 reads SYDVKM. The CDR3 coding sequence is TGTGCCAGCAGTTTAGAATTCAGGGGATCTGGAAACACCATATATTTT. Protein: CASSLEFRGSGNTIYF.

This chain uses TRBV7-2 with TRBJ2-1; no firm D call. The germline V gene encodes CDR1 SGHTA and CDR2 FQGNSA. Trimming pared 4 bases from V and 1 base from J, leaving 14 bases between. The CDR3 covers 16 residues. The CDR3 bases are TGTGCCAGCAGCTCGTCCACAGTAGTGTCCTACAATGAGCAGTTCTTC. Encoded protein: CASSSSTVVSYNEQFF.

J is TRBJ1-5 and V is TRBV19, with 9 bases aligning to TRBD1. The V gene's germline CDR1 is LNHDA and CDR2 SQIVND (reference sequence). The V and J ends lost 0 bases and 5 bases, in that order; junction bases with no gene match: 8. The CDR3 has 17 residues. CDR3 in amino acids: CASSIDPMYRGHQPQHF. Written as DNA, the CDR3 is TGTGCCAGTAGTATAGATCCAATGTACAGGGGGCATCAGCCCCAGCATTTT.

The chain joins TRBV11-2 to TRBJ2-7; no clear D gene. Trimming took off 4 bases at V and 2 bases at J, with 12 bases between the two ends. This CDR3 has 14 amino acids. Germline loops: CDR1 SGHAT, CDR2 FQNNGV. The CDR3 is CASSSLRFPYEQYF. The CDR3 nucleotides are TGTGCCAGCAGCTCGCTGAGATTCCCCTACGAGCAGTACTTC. Full variable domain (remainder filled in from reference TRBV11-2 and TRBJ2-7): EAGVAQSPRYKIIEKRQSVAFWCNPISGHATLYWYQQILGQGPKLLIQFQNNGVVDDSQLPKDRFSAERLKGVDSTLKIQPAKLEDSAVYLCASSSLRFPYEQYFGPGTRLTVT.

This sequence joins TRBV7-8 and TRBJ1-1, with D perhaps matching TRBD1 (5 bases). V dropped 1 base and J dropped 13 bases, with 19 bases sitting between them. CDR3 length equals 14 residues. Germline V gene sequence: CDR1 SGHVS, CDR2 FQNEAQ. In DNA form, the CDR3 reads TGTGCCAGCAGCTTAGATGGGACCTGGGGGATTGGTTTCTTT. This translates into CASSLDGTWGIGFF.